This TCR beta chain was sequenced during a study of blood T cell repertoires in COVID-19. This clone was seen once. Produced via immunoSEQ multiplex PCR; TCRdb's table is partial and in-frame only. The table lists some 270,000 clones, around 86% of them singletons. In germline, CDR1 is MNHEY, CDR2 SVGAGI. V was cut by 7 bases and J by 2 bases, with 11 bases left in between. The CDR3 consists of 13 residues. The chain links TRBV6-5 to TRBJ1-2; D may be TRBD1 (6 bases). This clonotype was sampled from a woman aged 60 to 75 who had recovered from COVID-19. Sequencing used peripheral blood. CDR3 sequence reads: CASTYRANYGYTF. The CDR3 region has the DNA TGTGCCAGCACCTACAGGGCCAACTATGGCTACACCTTC.